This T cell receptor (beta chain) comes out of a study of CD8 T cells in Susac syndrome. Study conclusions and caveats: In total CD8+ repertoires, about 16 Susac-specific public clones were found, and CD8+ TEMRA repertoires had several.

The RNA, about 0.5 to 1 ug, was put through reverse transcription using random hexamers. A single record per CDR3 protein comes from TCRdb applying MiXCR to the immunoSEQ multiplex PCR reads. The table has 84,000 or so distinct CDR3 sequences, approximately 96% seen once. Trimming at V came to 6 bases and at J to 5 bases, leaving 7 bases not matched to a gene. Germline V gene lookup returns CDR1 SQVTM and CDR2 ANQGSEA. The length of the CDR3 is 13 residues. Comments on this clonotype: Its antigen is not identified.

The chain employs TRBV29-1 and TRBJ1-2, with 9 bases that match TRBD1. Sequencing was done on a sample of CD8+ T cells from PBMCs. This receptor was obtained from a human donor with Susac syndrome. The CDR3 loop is CSVPQGASYGYTF. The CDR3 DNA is TGCAGCGTCCCACAGGGGGCTTCGTATGGCTACACCTTC.